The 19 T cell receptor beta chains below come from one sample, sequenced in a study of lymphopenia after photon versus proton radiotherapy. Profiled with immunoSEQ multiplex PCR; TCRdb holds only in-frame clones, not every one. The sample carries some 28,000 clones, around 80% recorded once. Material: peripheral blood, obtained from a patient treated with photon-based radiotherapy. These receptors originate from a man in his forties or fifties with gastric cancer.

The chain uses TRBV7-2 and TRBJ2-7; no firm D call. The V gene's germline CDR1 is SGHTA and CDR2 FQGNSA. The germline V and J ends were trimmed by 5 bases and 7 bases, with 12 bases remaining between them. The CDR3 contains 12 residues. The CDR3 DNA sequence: TGTGCCAGCAGCCCCGCGTTGGCAGAGCAGTACTTC. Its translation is CASSPALAEQYF.

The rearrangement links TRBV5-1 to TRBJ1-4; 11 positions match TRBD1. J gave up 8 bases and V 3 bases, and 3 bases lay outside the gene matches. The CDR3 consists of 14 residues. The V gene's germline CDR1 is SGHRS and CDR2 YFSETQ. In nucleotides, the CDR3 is TGCGCCAGCAGCTCCCGGACAGGGGGCGAAAAACTGTTTTTT. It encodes CASSSRTGGEKLFF.

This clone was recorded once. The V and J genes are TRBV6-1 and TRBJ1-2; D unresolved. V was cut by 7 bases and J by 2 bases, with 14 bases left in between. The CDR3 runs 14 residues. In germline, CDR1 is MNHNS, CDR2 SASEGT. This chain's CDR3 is CASNSPMSNYGYTF. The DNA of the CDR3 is TGTGCCAGCAACAGCCCAATGAGCAACTATGGCTACACCTTC.

CDR3 residues: CASSVTSSGANVLTF. For the CDR3, the DNA is TGTGCCAGCAGCGTAACCAGCTCTGGGGCCAACGTCCTGACTTTC. The chain couples TRBV7-9 to TRBJ2-6; D is unclear. The CDR3 sequence is 15 residues long. Germline CDR1 and CDR2: SEHNR and FQNEAQ (reference sequence). With 5 bases removed from V and 0 bases from J, the gap between germline ends came to 8 bases.

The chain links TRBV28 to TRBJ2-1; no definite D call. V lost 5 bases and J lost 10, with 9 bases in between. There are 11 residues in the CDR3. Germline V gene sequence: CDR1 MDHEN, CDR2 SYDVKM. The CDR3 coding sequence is TGTGCCAGCAGTCCTAACAGAGAGCAGTTCTTC. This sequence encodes CASSPNREQFF.

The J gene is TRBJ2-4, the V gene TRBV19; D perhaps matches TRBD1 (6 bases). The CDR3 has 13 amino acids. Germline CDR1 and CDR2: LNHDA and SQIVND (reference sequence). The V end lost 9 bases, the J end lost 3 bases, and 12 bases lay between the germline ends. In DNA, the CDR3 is TGTGCCAGCGAGGGACACTTCAAAAACATTCAGTACTTC. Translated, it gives CASEGHFKNIQYF.

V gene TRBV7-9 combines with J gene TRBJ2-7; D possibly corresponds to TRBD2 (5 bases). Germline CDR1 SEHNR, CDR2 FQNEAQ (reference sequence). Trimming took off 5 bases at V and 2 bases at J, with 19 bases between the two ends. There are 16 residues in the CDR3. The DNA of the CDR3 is TGTGCCAGCAGCCCACCCCCTGGAGGCCCTACCTACGAGCAGTACGTC. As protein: CASSPPPGGPTYEQYV.

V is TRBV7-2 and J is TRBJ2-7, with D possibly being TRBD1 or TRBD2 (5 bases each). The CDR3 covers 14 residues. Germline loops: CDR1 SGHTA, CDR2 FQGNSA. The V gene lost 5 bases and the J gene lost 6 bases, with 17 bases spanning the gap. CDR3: CASSSFPGGGEQYF. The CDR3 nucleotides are TGTGCCAGCAGCAGCTTCCCTGGGGGTGGCGAGCAGTACTTC.

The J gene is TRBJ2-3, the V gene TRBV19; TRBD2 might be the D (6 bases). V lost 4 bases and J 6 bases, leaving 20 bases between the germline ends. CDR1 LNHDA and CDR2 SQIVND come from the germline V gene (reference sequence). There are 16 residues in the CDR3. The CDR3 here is CASSRPPGSREDTQYF. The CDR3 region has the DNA TGTGCCAGTAGTAGACCCCCCGGGTCCCGGGAGGATACGCAGTATTTT.

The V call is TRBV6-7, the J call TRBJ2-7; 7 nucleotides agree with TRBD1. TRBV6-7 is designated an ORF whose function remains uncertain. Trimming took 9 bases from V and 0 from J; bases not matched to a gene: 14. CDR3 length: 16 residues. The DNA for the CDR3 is TGTGCCAGGAATGGACGGCCCTCAGGGGGCTCCTACGAGCAGTACGTC. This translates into CARNGRPSGGSYEQYV.

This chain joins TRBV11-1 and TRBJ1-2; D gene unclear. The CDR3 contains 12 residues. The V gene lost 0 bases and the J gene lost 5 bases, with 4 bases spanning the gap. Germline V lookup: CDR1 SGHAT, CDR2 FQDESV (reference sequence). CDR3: CASSLAYYGYTF. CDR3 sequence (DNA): TGTGCCAGCAGCTTAGCCTATTATGGCTACACCTTC.

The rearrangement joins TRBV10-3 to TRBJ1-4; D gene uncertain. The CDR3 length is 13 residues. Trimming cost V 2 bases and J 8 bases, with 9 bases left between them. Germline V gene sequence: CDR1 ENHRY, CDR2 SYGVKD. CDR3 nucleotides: TGTGCCATCAGTGAGGGGTTGAAGGAAAAACTGTTTTTT. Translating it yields CAISEGLKEKLFF.

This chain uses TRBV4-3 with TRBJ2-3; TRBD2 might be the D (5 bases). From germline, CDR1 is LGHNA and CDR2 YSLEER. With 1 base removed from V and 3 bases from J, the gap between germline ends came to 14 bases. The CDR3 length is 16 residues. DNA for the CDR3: TGCGCCAGCAGCCAAGTTACTTCTAGCTTTACAGATACGCAGTATTTT. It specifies CASSQVTSSFTDTQYF.

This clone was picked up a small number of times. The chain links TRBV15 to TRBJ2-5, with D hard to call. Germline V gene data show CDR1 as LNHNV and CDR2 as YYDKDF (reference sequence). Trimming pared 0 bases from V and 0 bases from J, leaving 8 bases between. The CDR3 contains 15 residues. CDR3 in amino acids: CATSREPKYQETQYF. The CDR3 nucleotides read TGTGCCACCAGCAGAGAACCGAAGTACCAAGAGACCCAGTACTTC.

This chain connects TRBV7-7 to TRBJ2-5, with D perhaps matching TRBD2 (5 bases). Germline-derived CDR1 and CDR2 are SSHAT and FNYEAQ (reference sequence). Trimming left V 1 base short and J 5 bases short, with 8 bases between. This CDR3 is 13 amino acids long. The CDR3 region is CASSLDGVETQYF. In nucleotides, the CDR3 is TGTGCCAGCAGCTTAGACGGGGTGGAGACCCAGTACTTC. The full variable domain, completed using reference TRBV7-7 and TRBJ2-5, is GAGVSQSPRYKVTKRGQDVTLRCDPISSHATLYWYQQALGQGPEFLTYFNYEAQPDKSGLPSDRFSAERPEGSISTLTIQRTEQRDSAMYRCASSLDGVETQYFGPGTRLLVL.

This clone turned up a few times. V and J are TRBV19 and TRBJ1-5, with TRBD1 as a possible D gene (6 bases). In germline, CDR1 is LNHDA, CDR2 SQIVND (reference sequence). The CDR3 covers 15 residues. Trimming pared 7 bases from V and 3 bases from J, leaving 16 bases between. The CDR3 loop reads CASTYEQGPNQPQHF. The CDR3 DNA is TGTGCCAGTACTTATGAACAGGGCCCCAATCAGCCCCAGCATTTT.

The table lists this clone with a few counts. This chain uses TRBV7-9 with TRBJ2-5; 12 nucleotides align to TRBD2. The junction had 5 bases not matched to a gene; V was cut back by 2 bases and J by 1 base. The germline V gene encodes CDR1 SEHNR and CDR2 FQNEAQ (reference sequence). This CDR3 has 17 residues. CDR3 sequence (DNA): TGTGCCAGCAGCTTAATGGCTAGCGGGGGGGCCCAAGAGACCCAGTACTTC. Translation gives CASSLMASGGAQETQYF. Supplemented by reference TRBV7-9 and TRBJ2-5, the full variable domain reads DTGVSQNPRHKITKRGQNVTFRCDPISEHNRLYWYRQTLGQGPEFLTYFQNEAQLEKSRLLSDRFSAERPKGSFSTLEIQRTEQGDSAMYLCASSLMASGGAQETQYFGPGTRLLVL.

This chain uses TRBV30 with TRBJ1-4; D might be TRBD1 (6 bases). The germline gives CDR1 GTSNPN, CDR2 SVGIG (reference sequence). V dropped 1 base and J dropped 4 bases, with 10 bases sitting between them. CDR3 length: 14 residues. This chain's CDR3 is CAWSAGTRNEKLFF. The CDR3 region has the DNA TGTGCCTGGAGTGCCGGGACACGTAATGAAAAACTGTTTTTT.

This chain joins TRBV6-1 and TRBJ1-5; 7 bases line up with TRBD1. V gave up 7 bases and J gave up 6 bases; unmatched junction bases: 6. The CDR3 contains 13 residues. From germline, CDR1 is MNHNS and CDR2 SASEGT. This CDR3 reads CASMRQGGQPQHF. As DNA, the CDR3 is TGTGCCAGCATGAGACAGGGTGGTCAGCCCCAGCATTTT.